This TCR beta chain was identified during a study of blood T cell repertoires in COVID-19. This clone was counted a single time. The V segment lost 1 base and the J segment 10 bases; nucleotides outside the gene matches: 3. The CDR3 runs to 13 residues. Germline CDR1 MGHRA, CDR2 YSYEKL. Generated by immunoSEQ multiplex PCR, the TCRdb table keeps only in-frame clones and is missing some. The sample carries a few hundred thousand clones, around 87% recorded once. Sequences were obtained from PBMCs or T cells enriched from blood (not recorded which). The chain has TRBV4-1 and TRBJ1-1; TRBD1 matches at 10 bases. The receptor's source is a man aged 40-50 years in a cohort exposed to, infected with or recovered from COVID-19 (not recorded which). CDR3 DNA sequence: TGCGCCAGCAGCCAAGGGACAGGGGGTCGAGCTTTCTTT. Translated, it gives CASSQGTGGRAFF.